This note documents a single T cell receptor (beta chain) sequence. V lost 5 bases, J lost 1 base, and 11 bases stayed unmatched. Germline V gene sequence: CDR1 MRHNA, CDR2 SNTAGT. This CDR3 has 19 residues. This sample is part of a study of T-cell reconstitution after alpha-beta-depleted transplantation in children. Molecular barcoding with unique molecular identifiers was used for the TCRbeta library. TCRdb reprocessed the PCR reads with MiXCR, giving one entry per CDR3 protein. Among about 600,000 distinct CDR3 sequences listed, about 10% were seen once. The material was PBMCs from the stem cell graft donor, obtained from the stem cell graft. The chain employs TRBV6-4 and TRBJ2-1; 13 nucleotides line up with TRBD2. The sequence came from a human donor who donated a stem cell graft to a child with acute myeloid leukemia. The DNA for the CDR3 is TGTGCCAGCAGTAACCGAGGACTAGCGGGAGCGGGGTCCTACAATGAGCAGTTCTTC. Translation gives CASSNRGLAGAGSYNEQFF.